Listed below are T cell receptor beta chains from one sample, sequenced in a study of shared clonotypes between healthy human individuals. Sequencing was performed with immunoSEQ multiplex PCR; in TCRdb, only in-frame clones are kept and a portion is missing. Here the sample spans about 870,000 clones, about 92% being singletons. The sequenced material came from naive CD8+ T cells sorted from blood. These TCRs come from a young man in good health. Both conserved end residues are part of each CDR3. Fields, in order: D gene, J gene, V gene, CDR3 DNA, CDR3 protein. D genes are given only for firm matches.

>-|TRBJ2-1|TRBV7-9
TGTGCCAGCAGACCCACTAGGGGTGTGGTCAATGAGCAGTTCTTC
CASRPTRGVVNEQFF
>-|TRBJ2-5|TRBV7-9
TGTGCCAGCAGCCCGGAGGGCTCCCGAGAGACCCAGTACTTC
CASSPEGSRETQYF
>-|TRBJ2-7|TRBV5-6
TGTGCCAGCAGCTTCCGGGACAGCCGAGGAGGGTACGAGCAGTACTTC
CASSFRDSRGGYEQYF
>TRBD2|TRBJ2-2|TRBV11-2
TGTGCCAGCAGCTTAGGTTCCGGGACTAGCATCGGGGAGCTGTTTTTT
CASSLGSGTSIGELFF
>-|TRBJ2-7|TRBV7-2
TGTGCCAGCAGCTCGGACGGCTACGAGCAGTACTTC
CASSSDGYEQYF
>-|TRBJ2-2|TRBV28
TGTGCCAGCAGTTTTGATCAGTTAACCGGGGAGCTGTTTTTT
CASSFDQLTGELFF
>TRBD2|TRBJ2-5|TRBV11-2
TGTGCCAGCAGCTTAGTAATCGGTCTAGCGGGAGGTGAGACCCAGTACTTC
CASSLVIGLAGGETQYF
>-|TRBJ2-5|TRBV27
TGTGCCAGCAGGCCACTAGGAGATCAAGAGACCCAGTACTTC
CASRPLGDQETQYF
>TRBD2|TRBJ2-7|TRBV7-7
TGTGCCAGCAGCCCCCTAGCGGGGGAGACCTACGAGCAGTACTTC
CASSPLAGETYEQYF
>-|TRBJ2-3|TRBV7-9
TGTGCCAGCAGCTTTAGGGGGGGGCAGTATTTT
CASSFRGGQYF
>TRBD2|TRBJ2-3|TRBV29-1
TGCAGCGTGGCATCCGGACTAGCGGGCGGCACAGATACGCAGTATTTT
CSVASGLAGGTDTQYF
>-|TRBJ1-4|TRBV28
TGTGCCAGCAGGGCGGGGGACCGGGTACGGGAAGGTGAAAAACTGTTTTTT
CASRAGDRVREGEKLFF
>TRBD2|TRBJ2-5|TRBV5-1
TGCGCCAGCAGCCCATTCCCCGGGACTAGCGGAGACCAAGAGACCCAGTACTTC
CASSPFPGTSGDQETQYF
>-|TRBJ2-1|TRBV6-1
TGTGCCAGCAGTGAATTATCTCGGGGCTACAATGAGCAGTTCTTC
CASSELSRGYNEQFF
>-|TRBJ2-7|TRBV29-1
TGCAGCGTTGATATTACAGGTTCCTACGAGCAGTACTTC
CSVDITGSYEQYF